The present T cell receptor beta chain was sequenced within a study of PD-L1 blockade in urothelial cancer. The CDR3 totals 17 residues. With 3 bases clipped from V and 6 bases from J, the junction kept 12 bases outside the gene matches. The V gene's germline CDR1 is SGHNT and CDR2 YYREEE (reference sequence). TCRdb keeps only in-frame clones here, not all; method: immunoSEQ multiplex PCR. The sample comprises about 37,000 clones, about four fifths of which are singletons, and 15% to 20% rests with the top ten. The chain couples TRBV5-4 to TRBJ2-1, with 10 bases identical to TRBD1. This sequence originates from a man in his sixties with urothelial cancer. This sample comprised PBMCs, obtained around atezolizumab (anti-PD-L1) treatment. The CDR3 DNA sequence: TGTGCCAGCAGCTCGATCAAAAGGGACAGGGGATCCAATGAGCAGTTCTTC. The encoded protein is CASSSIKRDRGSNEQFF.